The T cell receptor (beta chain) described here comes from a study of regulatory T cells in long-lasting Graves disease. Researchers made TCR beta libraries by using iRepertoire HTBI primers and running Arm-PCR on CDR3 regions. Authors' processing steps: Identification across samples found about 61 TRBV and approximately 15 TRBJ segments. One entry per CDR3 protein, called by TCRdb with MiXCR from the multiplex PCR reads. Clone size and V and J calls follow TCRdb, not the original study. The table lists fewer than 550,000 distinct CDR3 sequences, roughly 17% of them singletons. This clonotype was detected only a few times. Its antigen is not identified. General study points: TRBV28, TRBJ1-2 and TRBJ2-5 were segments that persistent disease favored.

CDR3 length equals 17 residues. The V and J ends lost 3 bases and 0 bases, in that order; junction bases with no gene match: 11. CDR1 SGHRS and CDR2 YFSETQ come from the germline V gene. Time point described: newly diagnosed GD, antithyroid drugs for less than 3 months. PBMC RNA was the source of the TCR library. These data were also reused for a study on T cells in Graves' hyperthyroidism and ophthalmopathy.

The sequence was obtained from a woman aged 18-30 years with Graves disease. This sample comprised peripheral blood mononuclear cells (PBMCs), obtained at new diagnosis, from a patient treated with antithyroid drugs. This chain links TRBV5-1 with TRBJ2-7; 8 bases line up with TRBD1. CDR3 coding DNA: TGCGCCAGCAGCTGGGCTCCCGGGACAGGAAGCTCCTACGAGCAGTACTTC. It is translated as CASSWAPGTGSSYEQYF.